These 31 T cell receptor beta chains originate from one sample sequenced in a study of beta chain features in type 1 diabetes. The study reverse transcribed the entire isolated RNA, so it sequenced expressed TCRB transcripts. Repertoires were generated with immunoSEQ multiplex PCR, while TCRdb's copy carries only in-frame clones and drops some. In the table there are around 250,000 clones, around 65% of which are singletons. Sequencing was carried out using naive CD4+ T cells from blood. The receptors shown here come from a man between 25 and 39 years old in good health.

There are a few counts of this clone. This sequence joins TRBV7-2 and TRBJ2-3; TRBD2 agrees at 11 bases. Trimming at V came to 3 bases and at J to 3 bases, leaving 2 bases not matched to a gene. Germline lookup yields CDR1 SGHTA and CDR2 FQGNSA. The CDR3 is 15 amino acids. The DNA of the CDR3 is TGTGCCAGCAGCTTTATAGCGGGAGGGACAGATACGCAGTATTTT. Translating gives CASSFIAGGTDTQYF.

V is TRBV9 and J is TRBJ2-1; perhaps TRBD2 as D (6 bases). V was trimmed by 0 bases and J by 8 bases, leaving 15 bases between them. This CDR3 comprises 15 residues. Germline V gene sequence: CDR1 SGDLS, CDR2 YYNGEE. The chain's CDR3 is CASSVEALASYEQFF. CDR3 DNA: TGTGCCAGCAGCGTAGAGGCTCTAGCGAGTTATGAGCAGTTCTTC.

V is TRBV29-1 and J is TRBJ2-7; no definite D call. Trimming removed 4 bases at V and 6 bases at J, with 16 bases between. Germline V lookup: CDR1 SQVTM, CDR2 ANQGSEA. The CDR3 sequence is 13 residues long. The CDR3 DNA follows: TGCAGCGTTGCGCTTAGGGCAGGTGCCGAGCAGTACTTC. Translating it yields CSVALRAGAEQYF.

This clone was detected once. The CDR3 nucleotides are TGTGCCACCAGCAGAGGAGGGGCAAACGGGGAGCTGTTTTTT. Its translation: CATSRGGANGELFF. The rearrangement joins TRBV15 to TRBJ2-2, with D possibly called TRBD1 or TRBD2 (5 bases each). Germline V gives CDR1 LNHNV, CDR2 YYDKDF (reference sequence). The CDR3 loop spans 14 amino acids. Trimming cost V 1 base and J 7 bases, with 10 bases left between them. The complete variable domain, with remaining parts taken from reference TRBV15 and TRBJ2-2, reads DAMVIQNPRYQVTQFGKPVTLSCSQTLNHNVMYWYQQKSSQAPKLLFHYYDKDFNNEADTPDNFQSRRPNTSFCFLDIRSPGLGDTAMYLCATSRGGANGELFFGEGSRLTVL.

This clone was seen a few times. The gene calls are TRBV11-2 and TRBJ2-2; tentative D call: TRBD1 (5 bases). This CDR3 region has 13 residues. Germline V CDR1 and CDR2: SGHAT, FQNNGV. V was clipped by 4 bases and J by 6 bases, with 9 bases between them. The CDR3 protein is CASSSQGSGELFF. For the CDR3, the DNA is TGTGCCAGCAGCTCCCAGGGCTCCGGGGAGCTGTTTTTT. The whole variable domain, filled in from reference TRBV11-2 and TRBJ2-2, reads EAGVAQSPRYKIIEKRQSVAFWCNPISGHATLYWYQQILGQGPKLLIQFQNNGVVDDSQLPKDRFSAERLKGVDSTLKIQPAKLEDSAVYLCASSSQGSGELFFGEGSRLTVL.

This clone occurred a few times. V is TRBV7-9 and J is TRBJ2-1, with a possible D match to TRBD2 (6 bases). Germline values: CDR1 SEHNR, CDR2 FQNEAQ (reference sequence). Trimming stripped 5 bases from V and 9 bases from J, with 11 bases between. This CDR3 has 12 residues. CDR3 sequence reads: CASSVTSSEQFF. In DNA form, the CDR3 reads TGTGCCAGCAGCGTTACTAGCAGTGAGCAGTTCTTC. The full variable domain, rest sourced from reference TRBV7-9 and TRBJ2-1, is DTGVSQNPRHKITKRGQNVTFRCDPISEHNRLYWYRQTLGQGPEFLTYFQNEAQLEKSRLLSDRFSAERPKGSFSTLEIQRTEQGDSAMYLCASSVTSSEQFFGPGTRLTVL.

The chain combines TRBV10-3 with TRBJ2-1; D is perhaps TRBD2 (5 bases). Trimming took off 3 bases at V and 5 bases at J, with 11 bases between the two ends. Germline V gene sequence: CDR1 ENHRY, CDR2 SYGVKD. The CDR3 totals 14 residues. The CDR3 reads CAISDRTGDNEQFF. The CDR3 coding sequence is TGTGCCATCAGTGACCGGACTGGGGACAATGAGCAGTTCTTC.

This clone was detected a few times. The J gene is TRBJ2-1, the V gene TRBV29-1; the D gene is possibly TRBD1 (6 bases). Germline CDR1 reads SQVTM; CDR2 reads ANQGSEA. The CDR3 has 12 residues. The germline V and J ends were trimmed by 3 bases and 8 bases, with 11 bases remaining between them. CDR3 sequence reads: CSVDAGVDEQFF. CDR3 sequence (DNA): TGCAGCGTTGATGCAGGGGTCGATGAGCAGTTCTTC.

Turning to this clone: Other nucleotide sequences in the sample specify the same CDR3. The V gene is TRBV30, the J gene TRBJ2-5; D unresolved. Trimming took off 0 bases at V and 5 bases at J, with 10 bases between the two ends. CDR1 and CDR2 (germline): GTSNPN, SVGIG (reference sequence). The CDR3 is 13 residues long. The CDR3: CAWSVQGGETQYF. In DNA, the CDR3 is TGTGCCTGGAGTGTACAAGGCGGTGAGACCCAGTACTTC.

The chain joins TRBV5-6 to TRBJ2-3; D is perhaps TRBD2 (6 bases). The CDR3 spans 17 residues. Germline V gene data show CDR1 as SGHDT and CDR2 as YYEEEE. V was pared by 0 bases and J by 2 bases, with 16 bases between. DNA of the CDR3: TGTGCCAGCAGCTTGGGGGTTTCAGGGACTTCCACAGATACGCAGTATTTT. Translated, it gives CASSLGVSGTSTDTQYF.

V usage is TRBV5-1 and J usage is TRBJ2-5; TRBD2 might be the D (5 bases). This CDR3 region has 13 residues. CDR1 is SGHRS and CDR2 is YFSETQ in the germline V gene. Trimming cost V 4 bases and J 3 bases, with 10 bases left between them. Here the CDR3 DNA reads TGCGCCAGCAGCCCCACGAGGGAAGAGACCCAGTACTTC. It encodes CASSPTREETQYF.

The chain couples TRBV7-2 to TRBJ2-5; 12 bases are a match to TRBD2. CDR1 is SGHTA and CDR2 is FQGNSA in the germline V gene. CDR3 length: 15 amino acids. The junction had 1 base not matched to a gene; V was cut back by 2 bases and J by 3 bases. The CDR3 bases are TGTGCCAGCAGCTTACGACTAGCGGGGGAAGAGACCCAGTACTTC. Translated, it gives CASSLRLAGEETQYF.

The V gene is TRBV5-1, the J gene TRBJ2-3; D is perhaps TRBD2 (5 bases). Trimming stripped 3 bases from V and 1 base from J, with 18 bases between. The germline CDR1 and CDR2 sequences are SGHRS and YFSETQ. The CDR3 runs to 17 residues. The CDR3 DNA sequence: TGCGCCAGCAGCTCGATAATAAGACTATCCGGCACAGATACGCAGTATTTT. Residues: CASSSIIRLSGTDTQYF. The full variable domain, its missing parts supplied by reference TRBV5-1 and TRBJ2-3, is KAGVTQTPRYLIKTRGQQVTLSCSPISGHRSVSWYQQTPGQGLQFLFEYFSETQRNKGNFPGRFSGRQFSNSRSEMNVSTLELGDSALYLCASSSIIRLSGTDTQYFGPGTRLTVL.

J is TRBJ2-6 and V is TRBV25-1, with 9 positions matching TRBD1. Trimming took 4 bases from V and 1 from J; bases not matched to a gene: 5. The V gene's germline CDR1 is MGHDK and CDR2 SYGVNS. CDR3 length: 17 amino acids. CDR3 in DNA: TGTGCCAGCAGTGTACAGGGGGCCGGTTCTGGGGCCAACGTCCTGACTTTC. Translating gives CASSVQGAGSGANVLTF. Looking up the rest from reference TRBV25-1 and TRBJ2-6 gives the full variable domain: EADIYQTPRYLVIGTGKKITLECSQTMGHDKMYWYQQDPGMELHLIHYSYGVNSTEKGDLSSESTVSRIRTEHFPLTLESARPSHTSQYLCASSVQGAGSGANVLTFGAGSRLTVL.

The rearrangement joins TRBV29-1 to TRBJ2-5; possibly TRBD1 for D (6 bases). The germline V gene has CDR1 SQVTM and CDR2 ANQGSEA. V was trimmed by 4 bases and J by 2 bases, leaving 8 bases between them. This CDR3 is 12 amino acids long. CDR3 DNA: TGCAGCGTTGCGGACAGACAAGAGACCCAGTACTTC. It codes for CSVADRQETQYF.

This rearrangement joins TRBV2 to TRBJ2-7; TRBD1 matches at 10 bases. Germline-derived CDR1 and CDR2 are SNHLY and FYNNEI. This CDR3 region has 15 residues. The V segment lost 7 bases and the J segment 0 bases; nucleotides outside the gene matches: 6. For the CDR3, the DNA is TGTGCCAGCATTCCGGGACAGGGGATCTCCTACGAGCAGTACTTC. Its translation is CASIPGQGISYEQYF.

The V gene is TRBV7-9, the J gene TRBJ2-4, with D perhaps TRBD1 (5 bases). The V end lost 1 base, the J end lost 0 bases, and 16 bases lay between the germline ends. CDR1 and CDR2 (germline): SEHNR, FQNEAQ (reference sequence). This CDR3 spans 18 amino acids. Here the CDR3 reads CASSLDSGHKVAKNIQYF. DNA for the CDR3: TGTGCCAGCAGCTTAGATAGTGGACACAAGGTAGCCAAAAACATTCAGTACTTC.

This clone was observed a single time. The chain links TRBV18 to TRBJ2-3, with no clear D. V was clipped by 2 bases and J by 6 bases, with 6 bases between them. Germline CDR1 reads KGHSH; CDR2 reads LQKENI. This CDR3 is 12 amino acids long. CDR3 residues: CASSPSRDTQYF. The CDR3 DNA follows: TGTGCCAGCTCACCATCGAGGGATACGCAGTATTTT.

The sample holds a few counts of this clone. The chain is built from TRBV2 and TRBJ2-1, with D possibly being TRBD2 (5 bases). The germline gives CDR1 SNHLY, CDR2 FYNNEI. V lost 5 bases and J 9 bases, leaving 11 bases between the germline ends. CDR3 length equals 12 residues. The CDR3 loop is CASSKTNPEQFF. For the CDR3, the DNA is TGTGCCAGCAGTAAGACTAATCCTGAGCAGTTCTTC. Based on the CDR3 plus reference TRBV2 and TRBJ2-1, the full variable domain is EPEVTQTPSHQVTQMGQEVILRCVPISNHLYFYWYRQILGQKVEFLVSFYNNEISEKSEIFDDQFSVERPDGSNFTLKIRSTKLEDSAMYFCASSKTNPEQFFGPGTRLTVL.

The chain employs TRBV19 and TRBJ2-5; D not certain. Germline values: CDR1 LNHDA, CDR2 SQIVND (reference sequence). The ends were cut back, 5 bases at V and 5 bases at J, with 12 bases in the middle. The CDR3 has 13 residues. In DNA, the CDR3 is TGTGCCAGTAGTCAGACGGCCCAGGAGACCCAGTACTTC. Encoded protein: CASSQTAQETQYF.

This clone appeared a single time. The chain has TRBV5-1 and TRBJ2-4; no firm D call. Germline V gives CDR1 SGHRS, CDR2 YFSETQ. The V end lost 1 base, the J end lost 8 bases, and 10 bases lay between the germline ends. This CDR3 is 13 amino acids long. The DNA for the CDR3 is TGCGCCAGCAGCTTGCCAACCGCCGACATTCAGTACTTC. Protein: CASSLPTADIQYF.

The chain joins TRBV4-3 to TRBJ2-1; a weak D match, TRBD1 (6 bases). The germline CDR1 and CDR2 sequences are LGHNA and YSLEER. The CDR3 spans 14 residues. Deletions cut 8 bases from V and 0 bases from J, with 11 bases between. The CDR3 coding sequence is TGCGCCAGCGGTGACAGGAGCTCCTACAATGAGCAGTTCTTC. Translated, it gives CASGDRSSYNEQFF.

The chain combines TRBV28 with TRBJ2-1; TRBD2 matches 12 bases. The CDR3 runs to 15 residues. CDR1 is MDHEN, CDR2 SYDVKM, per germline. The trim removed 5 bases at V and 6 bases at J, leaving 5 bases unmatched. The CDR3 reads CASSTTSGRINEQFF. Here the CDR3 DNA reads TGTGCCAGCAGTACTACTAGCGGGAGGATCAATGAGCAGTTCTTC.

J is TRBJ1-2 and V is TRBV14; TRBD1 matches 7 bases. With 3 bases clipped from V and 8 bases from J, the junction kept 9 bases outside the gene matches. The CDR3 covers 14 residues. In germline, CDR1 is SGHDN, CDR2 FVKESK. CDR3 nucleotide sequence: TGTGCCAGCAGCCATCCGAAACAGGGGCAAGGCTACACCTTC. Translated, it gives CASSHPKQGQGYTF.

CDR3 in amino acids: CASSEQLGYTF. The CDR3 DNA reads as TGTGCCAGCAGTGAACAGCTAGGCTACACCTTC. The chain couples TRBV25-1 to TRBJ1-2, with D hard to call. V gave up 2 bases and J gave up 8 bases, with 6 bases separating them. Germline lookup yields CDR1 MGHDK and CDR2 SYGVNS. The CDR3 runs 11 residues.

This clone was detected a few times. The chain employs TRBV28 and TRBJ2-7; tentatively, D is TRBD2 (5 bases). The CDR3 runs to 14 residues. V was cut by 4 bases and J by 0 bases, with 10 bases left in between. CDR1 is MDHEN, CDR2 SYDVKM, per germline. CDR3 nucleotide sequence: TGTGCCAGCAGTTGGACTGGTAGCTCCTACGAGCAGTACTTC. It translates to CASSWTGSSYEQYF.

J is TRBJ1-3 and V is TRBV30; no reliable D call. CDR3 size: 15 residues. V lost 0 bases and J lost 1, with 10 bases in between. The germline V gene has CDR1 GTSNPN and CDR2 SVGIG (reference sequence). Written as DNA, the CDR3 is TGTGCCTGGAGTGTTCGGGGAGGATCTGGAAACACCATATATTTT. This sequence encodes CAWSVRGGSGNTIYF.

V and J are TRBV25-1 and TRBJ1-6, with unresolved D. The germline CDR1 and CDR2 sequences are MGHDK and SYGVNS. Trimming cost V 6 bases and J 0 bases, with 3 bases left between them. This CDR3 is 13 amino acids long. CDR3 sequence reads: CASRVSYNSPLHF. As DNA, the CDR3 is TGTGCCAGCAGGGTCTCCTATAATTCACCCCTCCACTTT. Variable domain in full (rest from reference TRBV25-1 and TRBJ1-6): EADIYQTPRYLVIGTGKKITLECSQTMGHDKMYWYQQDPGMELHLIHYSYGVNSTEKGDLSSESTVSRIRTEHFPLTLESARPSHTSQYLCASRVSYNSPLHFGNGTRLTVT.

This clone has only one observation. The chain joins TRBV5-1 to TRBJ1-1; the D is unclear. The V end was cut by 4 bases, the J end by 0 bases, with 4 bases between. Germline loops: CDR1 SGHRS, CDR2 YFSETQ. The CDR3 consists of 12 residues. The CDR3 DNA sequence: TGCGCCAGCAGCGAGATGAACACTGAAGCTTTCTTT. Amino acids: CASSEMNTEAFF.

This clone has only a few counts. V is TRBV25-1 and J is TRBJ1-1, with 7 positions matching TRBD1. Per germline, CDR1 MGHDK and CDR2 SYGVNS. J gave up 4 bases and V 4 bases, and 6 bases lay outside the gene matches. This CDR3 spans 14 amino acids. CDR3: CASSGNHRGTEAFF. The DNA for the CDR3 is TGTGCCAGCAGTGGCAACCACAGGGGCACTGAAGCTTTCTTT.

This chain uses TRBV7-9 with TRBJ2-7, with TRBD1 identical over 7 bases. Trimming took 1 base from V and 6 from J; bases not matched to a gene: 9. Germline CDR1 reads SEHNR; CDR2 reads FQNEAQ (reference sequence). The CDR3 consists of 15 residues. The CDR3 sequence is CASSLGPQGGSEQYF. In DNA form, the CDR3 reads TGTGCCAGCAGCTTAGGACCCCAAGGGGGCTCCGAGCAGTACTTC.